This entry concerns a single TCR beta chain. Its target is unknown. This record comes from a study of T cell responses to AZD1222 COVID-19 vaccine. Study results and limitations: Receipt of two AZD1222 doses was followed by a rise in Spike-specific TCR breadth and depth. The study found vaccine-associated CD4 TCRs spanning spike, dominant at 160-218 and 743-854. Nearly half of unique spike-specific TCRs reportedly avoided B.1.351 and B.1.1.7 mutated regions. Repertoire samples came only from after the peak T cell response.

Profiled with immunoSEQ multiplex PCR; TCRdb holds only in-frame clones, not every one. The sample shows about 91,000 clones, roughly 88% of them seen only once. Specimen: peripheral blood, collected on day 0 of AZD1222 vaccination. The TCR comes from an adult in good health.

The chain's CDR3 is CASSRTRMNTEAFF. For the CDR3, the DNA is TGTGCCAGCTCTCGGACGCGAATGAACACTGAAGCTTTCTTT. V gene TRBV7-7 combines with J gene TRBJ1-1; D is unclear. Germline-derived CDR1 and CDR2 are SSHAT and FNYEAQ (reference sequence). The CDR3 runs 14 residues. The germline V and J ends were trimmed by 8 bases and 0 bases, with 13 bases remaining between them.